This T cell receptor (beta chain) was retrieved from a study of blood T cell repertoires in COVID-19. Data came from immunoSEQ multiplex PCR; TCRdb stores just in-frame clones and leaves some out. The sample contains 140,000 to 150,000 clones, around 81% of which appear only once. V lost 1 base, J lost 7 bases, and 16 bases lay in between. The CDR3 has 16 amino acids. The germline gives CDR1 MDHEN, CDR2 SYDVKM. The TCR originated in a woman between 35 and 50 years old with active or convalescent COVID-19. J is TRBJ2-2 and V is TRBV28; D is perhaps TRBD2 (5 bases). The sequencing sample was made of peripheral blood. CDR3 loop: CASSLYPALRDGELFF. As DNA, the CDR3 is TGTGCCAGCAGTTTATATCCGGCCCTCCGGGACGGGGAGCTGTTTTTT.